This T cell receptor (beta chain) was documented in a study of cytomegalovirus exposure and HLA in healthy donors. There were likely unrecorded immune exposures, though donors were nominally healthy when sampled. The length of the CDR3 is 18 residues. Per germline, CDR1 SGHRS and CDR2 YFSETQ. The V end lost 4 bases, the J end lost 0 bases, and 22 bases lay between the germline ends. Comment on this clone: Its antigen remains unidentified.

Findings and caveats of the study: An assumption of roughly uniform sequencing depth across donors underlay the presence/absence analyses.

It was with 60 Vbeta and 13 Jbeta primers that the PCR ran. Sequencing used immunoSEQ multiplex PCR; TCRdb keeps in-frame clones, though not all of them. The sample has about 210,000 clones; around 80% are singletons. The TCR comes from a man aged 25-45 years in good health and CMV-seronegative. The rearrangement joins TRBV5-1 to TRBJ1-1; a possible D gene is TRBD1 (6 bases). The specimen sequenced was PBMCs. This CDR3 is CASSKTDRQSFMNTEAFF. The CDR3 DNA reads as TGCGCCAGCAGCAAAACCGACAGGCAATCCTTCATGAACACTGAAGCTTTCTTT. Looking up the rest from reference TRBV5-1 and TRBJ1-1 gives the full variable domain: KAGVTQTPRYLIKTRGQQVTLSCSPISGHRSVSWYQQTPGQGLQFLFEYFSETQRNKGNFPGRFSGRQFSNSRSEMNVSTLELGDSALYLCASSKTDRQSFMNTEAFFGQGTRLTVV.